This T cell receptor (beta chain) was sequenced for a study of shared clonotypes between healthy human individuals. Trimming removed 6 bases from V and 10 bases from J; junction bases left unmatched: 9. Germline CDR1 WSHSY, CDR2 SAAADI. The CDR3 covers 13 residues. Some clones are missing from TCRdb's copy, which holds only in-frame ones; the method was immunoSEQ multiplex PCR. The sample lists some 2.4 million clones, approximately 93% occurring once. This rearrangement joins TRBV10-2 to TRBJ1-1; 9 bases fit TRBD1. The specimen sequenced was naive CD4+ T cells from PBMCs. The subset is: CD45RA+ positively selected. The clonotype comes from a man aged 18 to 30 in good health. Some clones in this sample may be carry-over from other donors' samples. CDR3 nucleotide sequence: TGCGCCAGCAGAGACCGGGACAGGGAAGTAGCTTTCTTT. Protein product: CASRDRDREVAFF.